This TCR beta chain was retrieved from a study of cytotoxic CD8 clonotypes in ibrutinib-treated CLL. Study background: Productive templates per sample averaged roughly 270,000; productive rearrangements, roughly 100,000. Overall study results and limits: T-cell clonality at baseline went above that of age-matched healthy donors and rose and fell with circulating CD8+ T-cell counts. Treatment left the uncommon public clonotypes either contracted or stable in frequency. An increase in clonality occurred at ibrutinib response, followed by a return toward baseline at progression.

Profiled with immunoSEQ multiplex PCR; TCRdb holds only in-frame clones, not every one. This sample has tens of thousands of clones; under 85% occur once, and the top ten carry roughly 9.5%. In regard to this clone: Its antigen is as yet unknown.

Germline-derived CDR1 and CDR2 are SNHLY and FYNNEI. CDR3 length: 18 residues. With V trimmed by 7 bases and J by 5 bases, 20 bases remained unmatched. The V call is TRBV2, the J call TRBJ2-1, with 7 bases matching TRBD1. The source is a human donor with chronic lymphocytic leukemia. The specimen was PBMCs, collected before ibrutinib treatment. CDR3 in DNA: TGTGCCAGCACCCTCGTCCCCCTTGACAGGGTAATCAACAATGAGCAGTTCTTC. Protein product: CASTLVPLDRVINNEQFF.